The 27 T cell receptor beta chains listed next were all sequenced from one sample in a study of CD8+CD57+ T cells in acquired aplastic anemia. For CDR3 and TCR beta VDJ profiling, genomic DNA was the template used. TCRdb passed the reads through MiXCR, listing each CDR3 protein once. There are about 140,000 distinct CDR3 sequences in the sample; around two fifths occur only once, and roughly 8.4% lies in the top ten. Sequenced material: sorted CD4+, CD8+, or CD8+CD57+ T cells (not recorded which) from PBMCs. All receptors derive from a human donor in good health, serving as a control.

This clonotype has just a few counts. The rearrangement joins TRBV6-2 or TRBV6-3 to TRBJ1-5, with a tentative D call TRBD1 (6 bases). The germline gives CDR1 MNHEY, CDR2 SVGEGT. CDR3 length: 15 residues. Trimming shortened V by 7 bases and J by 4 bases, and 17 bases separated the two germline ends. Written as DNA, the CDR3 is TGTGCCAGCAATCTAGGGGGGCAGAATAATCAGCCCCAGCATTTT. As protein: CASNLGGQNNQPQHF.

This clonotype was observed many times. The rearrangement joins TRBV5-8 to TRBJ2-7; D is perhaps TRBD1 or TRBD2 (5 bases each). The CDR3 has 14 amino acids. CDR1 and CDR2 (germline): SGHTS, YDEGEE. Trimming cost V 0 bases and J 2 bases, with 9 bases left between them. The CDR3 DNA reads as TGTGCCAGCAGCTTGGTGGGGGTGCCCTACGAGCAGTACTTC. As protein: CASSLVGVPYEQYF.

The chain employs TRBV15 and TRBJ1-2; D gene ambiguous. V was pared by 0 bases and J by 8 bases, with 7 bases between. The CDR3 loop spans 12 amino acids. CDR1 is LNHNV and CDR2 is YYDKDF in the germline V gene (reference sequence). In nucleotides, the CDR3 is TGTGCCACCAGCAGAGACTCGGACGGCTACACCTTC. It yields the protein CATSRDSDGYTF.

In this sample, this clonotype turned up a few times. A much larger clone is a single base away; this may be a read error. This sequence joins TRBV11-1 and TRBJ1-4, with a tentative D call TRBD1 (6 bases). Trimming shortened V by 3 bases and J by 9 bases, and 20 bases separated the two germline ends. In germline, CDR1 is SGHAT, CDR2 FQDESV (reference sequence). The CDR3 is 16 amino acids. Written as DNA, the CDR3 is TGTGCCAGCAGCTTGTTCTCAGGGGATGTGCGGAAAAAACTGTTTTTT. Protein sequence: CASSLFSGDVRKKLFF.

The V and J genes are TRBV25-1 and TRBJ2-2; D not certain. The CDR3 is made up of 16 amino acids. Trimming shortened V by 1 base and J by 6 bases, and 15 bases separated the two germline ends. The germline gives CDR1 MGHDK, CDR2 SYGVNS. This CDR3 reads CASSESGLFFPGELFF. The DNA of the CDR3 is TGTGCCAGCAGTGAATCTGGTCTCTTCTTCCCCGGGGAGCTGTTTTTT.

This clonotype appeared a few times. CDR3 sequence: CATSDFAGNNEQFF. The CDR3 bases are TGTGCCACCAGTGATTTTGCAGGGAACAATGAGCAGTTCTTC. This chain joins TRBV24-1 and TRBJ2-1; D is possibly TRBD1 (5 bases). Germline assignment: CDR1 KGHDR and CDR2 SFDVKD. V dropped 1 base and J dropped 5 bases, with 8 bases sitting between them. The CDR3 runs 14 residues.

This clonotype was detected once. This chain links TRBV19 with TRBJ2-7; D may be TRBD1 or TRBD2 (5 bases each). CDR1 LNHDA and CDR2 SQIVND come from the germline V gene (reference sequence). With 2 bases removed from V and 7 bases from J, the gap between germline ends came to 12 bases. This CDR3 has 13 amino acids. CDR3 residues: CASSIQGPGEQYF. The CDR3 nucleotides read TGTGCCAGTAGTATACAGGGACCGGGGGAGCAGTACTTC.

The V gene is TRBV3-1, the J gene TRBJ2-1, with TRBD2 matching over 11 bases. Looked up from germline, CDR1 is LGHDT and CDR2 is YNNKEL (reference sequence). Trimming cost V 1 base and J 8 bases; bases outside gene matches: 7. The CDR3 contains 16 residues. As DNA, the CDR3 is TGTGCCAGCAGCCAAGCACTAGCGGGAGCTGCCGATGAGCAGTTCTTC. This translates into CASSQALAGAADEQFF.

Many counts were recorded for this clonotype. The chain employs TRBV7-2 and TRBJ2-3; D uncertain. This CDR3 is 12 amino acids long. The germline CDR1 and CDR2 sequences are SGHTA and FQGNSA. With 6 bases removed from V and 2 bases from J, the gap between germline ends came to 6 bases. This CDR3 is CASRRLTDTQYF. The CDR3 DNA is TGTGCCAGCAGGCGTCTCACAGATACGCAGTATTTT.

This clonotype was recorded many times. The CDR3 sequence is CAWRKLGRLTYEQYF. The CDR3 DNA is TGTGCCTGGAGGAAGTTGGGACGGTTAACCTACGAGCAGTACTTC. J is TRBJ2-7 and V is TRBV30; the D call may be TRBD1 or TRBD2 (5 bases each). The CDR3 totals 15 residues. Germline V gene lookup returns CDR1 GTSNPN and CDR2 SVGIG (reference sequence). V lost 3 bases and J 2 bases, leaving 17 bases between the germline ends. The full variable domain, rest sourced from reference TRBV30 and TRBJ2-7, is SQTIHQWPATLVQPVGSPLSLECTVEGTSNPNLYWYRQAAGRGLQLLFYSVGIGQISSEVPQNLSASRPQDRQFILSSKKLLLSDSGFYLCAWRKLGRLTYEQYFGPGTRLTVT.

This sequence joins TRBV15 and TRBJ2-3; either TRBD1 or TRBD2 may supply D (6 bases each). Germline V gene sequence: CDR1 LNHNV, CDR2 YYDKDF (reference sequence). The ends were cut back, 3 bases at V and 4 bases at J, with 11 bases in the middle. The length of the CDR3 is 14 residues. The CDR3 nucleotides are TGTGCCACCAGCAGTGGAGGGGGGCCAGATACGCAGTATTTT. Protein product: CATSSGGGPDTQYF.

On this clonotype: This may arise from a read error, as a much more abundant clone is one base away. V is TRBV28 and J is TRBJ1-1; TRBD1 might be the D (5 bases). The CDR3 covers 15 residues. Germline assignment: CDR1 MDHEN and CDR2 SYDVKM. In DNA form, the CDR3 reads TGTGCCCGCAGCTCTTCCGGGGCAGGGCTATCGGAGGCTTTCTTT. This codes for CARSSSGAGLSEAFF.

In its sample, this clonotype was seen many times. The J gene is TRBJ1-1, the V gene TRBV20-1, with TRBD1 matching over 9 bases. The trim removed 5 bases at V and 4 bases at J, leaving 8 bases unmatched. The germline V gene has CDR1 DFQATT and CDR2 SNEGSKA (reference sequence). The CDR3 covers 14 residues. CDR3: CSALQGAGGTEAFF. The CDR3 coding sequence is TGCAGTGCTTTACAGGGGGCGGGTGGCACTGAAGCTTTCTTT.

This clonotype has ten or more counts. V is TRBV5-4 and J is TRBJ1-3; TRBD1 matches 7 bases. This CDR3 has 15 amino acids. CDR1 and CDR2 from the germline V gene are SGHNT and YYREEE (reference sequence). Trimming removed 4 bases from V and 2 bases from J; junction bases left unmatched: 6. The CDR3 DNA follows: TGTGCCAGCAGCACGACAGGGAGACCTGGAAACACCATATATTTT. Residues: CASSTTGRPGNTIYF.

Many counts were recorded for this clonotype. Written as DNA, the CDR3 is TGCAGTGCTAAAAGGACAGGGGGCTCCACTGAAGCTTTCTTT. Translated: CSAKRTGGSTEAFF. This chain uses TRBV20-1 with TRBJ1-1; 11 bases map to TRBD1. CDR1 is DFQATT and CDR2 is SNEGSKA in the germline V gene (reference sequence). This CDR3 is built from 14 residues. The ends lost 4 bases at V and 4 bases at J; junction bases unmatched: 5.

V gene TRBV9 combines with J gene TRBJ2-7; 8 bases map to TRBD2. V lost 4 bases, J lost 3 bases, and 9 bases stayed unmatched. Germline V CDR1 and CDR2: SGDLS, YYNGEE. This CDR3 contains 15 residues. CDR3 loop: CASSLTFGGDYEQYF. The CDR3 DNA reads TGTGCCAGCAGCTTGACCTTCGGGGGGGACTACGAGCAGTACTTC.

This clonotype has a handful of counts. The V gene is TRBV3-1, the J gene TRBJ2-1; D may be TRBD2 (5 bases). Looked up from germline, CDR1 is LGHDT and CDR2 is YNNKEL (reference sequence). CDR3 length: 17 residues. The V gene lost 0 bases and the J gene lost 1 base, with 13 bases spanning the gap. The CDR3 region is CASSQDLADDSYNEQFF. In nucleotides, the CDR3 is TGTGCCAGCAGCCAAGATCTAGCCGACGATTCCTACAATGAGCAGTTCTTC.

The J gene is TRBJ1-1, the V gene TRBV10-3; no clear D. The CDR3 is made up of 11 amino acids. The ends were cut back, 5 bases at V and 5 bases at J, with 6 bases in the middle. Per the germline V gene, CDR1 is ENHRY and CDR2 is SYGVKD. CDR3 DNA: TGTGCCATCAGTCTGGGGACTGAAGCTTTCTTT. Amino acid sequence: CAISLGTEAFF.

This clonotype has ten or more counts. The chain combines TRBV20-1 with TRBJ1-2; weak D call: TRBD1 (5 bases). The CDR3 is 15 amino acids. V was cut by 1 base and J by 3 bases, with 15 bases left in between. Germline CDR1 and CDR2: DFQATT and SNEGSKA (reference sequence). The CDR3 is CSARVGPGMDYGYTF. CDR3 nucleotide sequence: TGCAGTGCTAGAGTGGGTCCAGGGATGGACTATGGCTACACCTTC.

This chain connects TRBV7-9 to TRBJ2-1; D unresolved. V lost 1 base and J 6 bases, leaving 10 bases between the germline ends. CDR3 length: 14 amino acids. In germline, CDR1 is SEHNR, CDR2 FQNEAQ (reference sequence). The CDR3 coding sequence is TGTGCCAGCAGCTTAGAGTCGACGATCAATGAGCAGTTCTTC. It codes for CASSLESTINEQFF.

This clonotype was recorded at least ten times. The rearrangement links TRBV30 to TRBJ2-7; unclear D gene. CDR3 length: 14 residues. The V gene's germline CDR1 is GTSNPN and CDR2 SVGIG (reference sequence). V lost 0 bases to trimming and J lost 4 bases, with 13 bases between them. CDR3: CAWSVQSLFYEQYF. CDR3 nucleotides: TGTGCCTGGAGTGTACAGTCCTTGTTTTACGAGCAGTACTTC. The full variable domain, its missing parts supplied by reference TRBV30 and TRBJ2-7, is SQTIHQWPATLVQPVGSPLSLECTVEGTSNPNLYWYRQAAGRGLQLLFYSVGIGQISSEVPQNLSASRPQDRQFILSSKKLLLSDSGFYLCAWSVQSLFYEQYFGPGTRLTVT.

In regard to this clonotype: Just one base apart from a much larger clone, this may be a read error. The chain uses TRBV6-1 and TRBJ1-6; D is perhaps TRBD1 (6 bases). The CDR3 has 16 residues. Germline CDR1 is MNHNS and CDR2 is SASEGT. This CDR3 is CASSEAGGRPNSPPHF. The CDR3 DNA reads TGTGCCAGCAGTGAAGCGGGGGGGCGGCCTAATTCACCCCCCCACTTT.

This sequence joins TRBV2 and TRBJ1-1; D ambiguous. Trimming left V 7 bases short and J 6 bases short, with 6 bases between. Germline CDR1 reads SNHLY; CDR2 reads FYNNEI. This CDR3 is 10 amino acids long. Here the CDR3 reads CASKDSEAFF. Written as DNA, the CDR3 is TGTGCCAGCAAGGATTCTGAAGCTTTCTTT.

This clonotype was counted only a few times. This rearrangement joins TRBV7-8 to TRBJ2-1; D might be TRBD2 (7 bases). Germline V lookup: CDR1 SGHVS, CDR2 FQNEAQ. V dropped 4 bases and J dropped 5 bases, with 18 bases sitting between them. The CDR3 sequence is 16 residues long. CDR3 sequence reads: CASSSRRGGPHNEQFF. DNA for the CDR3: TGTGCCAGCAGCTCCCGGAGGGGGGGCCCCCACAATGAGCAGTTCTTC. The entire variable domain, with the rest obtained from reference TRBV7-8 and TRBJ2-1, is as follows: GAGVSQSPRYKVAKRGQDVALRCDPISGHVSLFWYQQALGQGPEFLTYFQNEAQLDKSGLPSDRFFAERPEGSVSTLKIQRTQQEDSAVYLCASSSRRGGPHNEQFFGPGTRLTVL.

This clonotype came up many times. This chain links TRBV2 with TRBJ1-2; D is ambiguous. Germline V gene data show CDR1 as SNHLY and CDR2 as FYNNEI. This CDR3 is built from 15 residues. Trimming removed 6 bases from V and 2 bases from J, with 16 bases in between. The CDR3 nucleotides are TGTGCCAGCAGATTAAACGGACGGTTGAACTATGGCTACACCTTC. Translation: CASRLNGRLNYGYTF.

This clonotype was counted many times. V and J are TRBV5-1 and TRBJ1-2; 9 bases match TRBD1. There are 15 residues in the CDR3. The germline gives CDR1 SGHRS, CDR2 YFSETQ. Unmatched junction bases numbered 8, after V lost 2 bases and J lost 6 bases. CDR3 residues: CASSLPTTGGDGYTF. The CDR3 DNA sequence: TGCGCCAGCAGCTTACCTACGACAGGGGGAGATGGCTACACCTTC. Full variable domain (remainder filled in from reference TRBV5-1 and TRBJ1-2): KAGVTQTPRYLIKTRGQQVTLSCSPISGHRSVSWYQQTPGQGLQFLFEYFSETQRNKGNFPGRFSGRQFSNSRSEMNVSTLELGDSALYLCASSLPTTGGDGYTFGSGTRLTVV.

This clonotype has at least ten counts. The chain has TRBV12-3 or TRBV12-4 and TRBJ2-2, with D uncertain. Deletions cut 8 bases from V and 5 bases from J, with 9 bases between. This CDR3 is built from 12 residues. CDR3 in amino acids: CASFTWTGELFF. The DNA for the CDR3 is TGTGCCAGCTTTACTTGGACCGGGGAGCTGTTTTTT.